The TCR beta chain described here comes from a study of T cell responses to AZD1222 COVID-19 vaccine. The CDR3 is 15 amino acids. V lost 4 bases and J lost 7; bases outside the gene matches: 7. The V gene's germline CDR1 is SGHNT and CDR2 YYREEE (reference sequence). Method: immunoSEQ multiplex PCR; TCRdb's copy keeps in-frame clones and lacks some. The sample lists 250,000 to 300,000 clones, almost 95% occurring once. Sequencing was performed on peripheral blood, taken 28 days after the second AZD1222 dose. The chain recombines TRBV5-4 with TRBJ2-1, with TRBD1 identical over 11 bases. The sequence was collected from an adult who received the AZD1222 COVID-19 vaccine. CDR3 region: CASSVAGTGGNEQFF. The CDR3 nucleotides are TGTGCCAGCAGCGTTGCGGGGACAGGGGGAAATGAGCAGTTCTTC.